This T cell receptor (beta chain) emerged from a study of blood T cell repertoires in COVID-19. Assignments of participants to cohorts depended upon their own reported clinical history. The CDR3 covers 12 residues. V dropped 2 bases and J dropped 10; count of bases not matched to a gene: 3. Germline V lookup: CDR1 MNHEY, CDR2 SVGAGI. TCRdb's table, derived via immunoSEQ multiplex PCR, lists solely in-frame clones and lacks some. The sample has around 270,000 clones; 70% to 90% are singletons. The receptor was derived from a woman aged 25 to 39 who had recovered from COVID-19. The V call is TRBV6-5, the J call TRBJ1-1, with 8 bases identical to TRBD1. The sequencing input was PBMCs or T cells enriched from blood (not recorded which). CDR3 DNA: TGTGCCAGCAGTTACCCGGGACAGGTAGCTTTCTTT. Protein product: CASSYPGQVAFF.